The 26 T cell receptor beta chains given below trace back to one sample, sequenced in a study of early T cells in non-severe SARS-CoV-2 infection (dated by TCRdb to about 2021). The library was prepared using 5' RACE. The sequencing machine was a NextSeq 500. The public sequencing data were trimmed at Q25 with fastp and processed into clonotypes with MiXCR by TCRdb, which kept only in-frame beta chains. All rows with the same CDR3 protein become a single entry with the most common DNA and genes. A total of more than 65,000 distinct CDR3 sequences appear in this sample, 9% to 15% of them only once. Together, the top ten hold approximately 4% of the sample. The specimen was whole blood. These receptors all come from an adult who was a healthcare worker with PCR-confirmed SARS-CoV-2 infection or an uninfected control (not recorded which).

The table lists this clonotype with many counts. V is TRBV20-1 and J is TRBJ2-3, with 7 bases matching TRBD1. Germline lookup yields CDR1 DFQATT and CDR2 SNEGSKA (reference sequence). The CDR3 covers 15 residues. V lost 5 bases and J lost 2; bases outside the gene matches: 10. The CDR3 DNA reads as TGCAGTGCTTACTCGACAGGGCGGGCCACAGATACGCAGTATTTT. This translates into CSAYSTGRATDTQYF.

The chain employs TRBV15 and TRBJ2-7; D is unresolved. CDR3 length: 14 amino acids. Trimming cost V 0 bases and J 4 bases, with 10 bases left between them. Germline assignment: CDR1 LNHNV and CDR2 YYDKDF (reference sequence). The CDR3 nucleotides read TGTGCCACCAGCAGAGATATGGAAGAATACGAGCAGTACTTC. Encoded protein: CATSRDMEEYEQYF.

Ten or more counts support this clonotype. The chain uses TRBV28 and TRBJ1-1, with D possibly matching TRBD1 (6 bases). CDR3 length: 12 amino acids. Trimming took 7 bases from V and 10 from J, leaving 16 bases between them. The V gene's germline CDR1 is MDHEN and CDR2 SYDVKM. The CDR3 bases are TGTGCCAGCACAACCCAAAGGGGGAGAGCTTTCTTT. It codes for CASTTQRGRAFF.

The rearrangement links TRBV28 to TRBJ2-1; D uncertain. From germline, CDR1 is MDHEN and CDR2 SYDVKM. The V end lost 7 bases, the J end lost 6 bases, and 10 bases lay between the germline ends. The CDR3 is 12 residues long. CDR3 sequence (DNA): TGTGCCAGCACCACCGACGGCAATGAGCAGTTCTTC. Translation: CASTTDGNEQFF.

This clonotype was detected many times. This rearrangement joins TRBV7-2 to TRBJ1-2; D possibly corresponds to TRBD1 (6 bases). Germline V gene lookup returns CDR1 SGHTA and CDR2 FQGNSA. V lost 2 bases and J lost 7, with 14 bases in between. CDR3 length: 14 residues. The CDR3 here is CASSLTPAGVGYTF. DNA for the CDR3: TGTGCCAGCAGCTTAACCCCGGCAGGGGTTGGCTACACCTTC.

The chain recombines TRBV28 with TRBJ2-7; possibly TRBD2 for D (6 bases). Trimming shortened V by 3 bases and J by 0 bases, and 15 bases separated the two germline ends. CDR1 is MDHEN and CDR2 is SYDVKM in the germline V gene. The CDR3 has 16 amino acids. Here the CDR3 DNA reads TGTGCCAGCAGTTTCTCCGGGACTCCGAGCTCCTACGAGCAGTACTTC. Translation: CASSFSGTPSSYEQYF. Full variable domain (missing parts from reference TRBV28 and TRBJ2-7): DVKVTQSSRYLVKRTGEKVFLECVQDMDHENMFWYRQDPGLGLRLIYFSYDVKMKEKGDIPEGYSVSREKKERFSLILESASTNQTSMYLCASSFSGTPSSYEQYFGPGTRLTVT.

Many counts were recorded for this clonotype. The gene calls are TRBV20-1 and TRBJ2-3; TRBD2 agrees at 13 bases. This CDR3 has 21 amino acids. Germline assignment: CDR1 DFQATT and CDR2 SNEGSKA (reference sequence). J gave up 6 bases and V 0 bases, and 21 bases lay outside the gene matches. CDR3 DNA: TGCAGTGCTAGAGAACCCCCAACTAGCGGGAGGGAAGCCAGTTCGTCCGATACGCAGTATTTT. Translated: CSAREPPTSGREASSSDTQYF.

This clonotype was picked up many times. CDR3 amino acids: CASSIATGAPYNEQFF. CDR3 nucleotides: TGTGCCAGTAGTATAGCTACGGGAGCCCCCTACAATGAGCAGTTCTTC. This chain joins TRBV19 and TRBJ2-1; possible D gene TRBD2, 6 bases. The germline CDR1 and CDR2 sequences are LNHDA and SQIVND (reference sequence). CDR3 length: 16 amino acids. The V end lost 1 base, the J end lost 2 bases, and 12 bases lay between the germline ends.

Regarding this clonotype: A single base separates this from a much larger clone, so it may be a read error. The chain has TRBV5-1 and TRBJ2-2; D uncertain. This CDR3 comprises 14 residues. CDR1 is SGHRS, CDR2 YFSETQ, per germline. The chain's CDR3 is CTSSFNWGTGELFF. Written as DNA, the CDR3 is TGCACCAGCAGCTTCAATTGGGGTACCGGGGAGCTGTTTTTT.

The chain couples TRBV9 to TRBJ2-7, with 9 bases fitting TRBD2. The CDR3 sequence is 15 residues long. Germline V gene sequence: CDR1 SGDLS, CDR2 YYNGEE. Trimming at V came to 5 bases and at J to 5 bases, leaving 11 bases not matched to a gene. The CDR3 spells CASRDGTSKIDEQYF. The DNA of the CDR3 is TGTGCCAGCAGAGATGGGACTAGCAAAATCGACGAGCAGTACTTC.

This clonotype was recorded many times. The chain employs TRBV12-5 and TRBJ1-2; D ambiguous. The CDR3 covers 12 residues. Trimming removed 7 bases from V and 4 bases from J, with 10 bases in between. Per the germline V gene, CDR1 is LGHNT and CDR2 is FRNRAP. The CDR3 loop is CASALPPYGYTF. CDR3 in DNA: TGTGCTAGTGCCCTCCCCCCCTATGGCTACACCTTC.

This clonotype was detected only a few times. DNA for the CDR3: TGCAGCGTTGAAGACAGGGACAATGAGCAGTTCTTC. Its translation: CSVEDRDNEQFF. The rearrangement uses TRBV29-1 and TRBJ2-1; the D gene is possibly TRBD1 (5 bases). CDR1 is SQVTM, CDR2 ANQGSEA, per germline. CDR3 size: 12 residues. The germline V and J ends were trimmed by 0 bases and 5 bases, with 5 bases remaining between them.

This clonotype was observed many times. The chain uses TRBV29-1 and TRBJ2-4; D may be TRBD1 (6 bases). The CDR3 sequence is 12 residues long. Per germline, CDR1 SQVTM and CDR2 ANQGSEA. Trimming removed 3 bases from V and 8 bases from J, with 11 bases in between. The chain's CDR3 is CSVEKGVDIQYF. CDR3 nucleotides: TGCAGCGTTGAGAAGGGGGTGGACATTCAGTACTTC.

CDR3 loop: CSVAAGRLSYNEQFF. CDR3 sequence (DNA): TGCAGCGTTGCAGCGGGACGCCTTTCCTACAATGAGCAGTTCTTC. The V call is TRBV29-1, the J call TRBJ2-1, with 7 bases that match TRBD2. Trimming removed 4 bases from V and 1 base from J; junction bases left unmatched: 7. CDR3 length: 15 amino acids. Germline assignment: CDR1 SQVTM and CDR2 ANQGSEA.

The chain has TRBV9 and TRBJ2-7; 12 bases are shared with TRBD2. The CDR3 has 14 residues. J lost 7 bases, V lost 1 base, and 3 bases had no gene match. The V gene's germline CDR1 is SGDLS and CDR2 YYNGEE. In DNA form, the CDR3 reads TGTGCCAGCAGCGTATCTAGCGGGAGGGGAGAGCAGTACTTC. Protein: CASSVSSGRGEQYF.

This clonotype was picked up many times. The chain carries TRBV9 and TRBJ2-3; 8 positions match TRBD1. J gave up 1 base and V 6 bases, and 1 base lay outside the gene matches. The CDR3 totals 13 residues. Germline V CDR1 and CDR2: SGDLS, YYNGEE. The CDR3, as DNA: TGTGCCAGCAACAGGGGGGGCACAGATACGCAGTATTTT. Translating it yields CASNRGGTDTQYF.

The DNA for the CDR3 is TGTGCCACCAGCAGTCTATTTAGGGCTAGCGGGAGCGGGAGGAATGAGCAGTTCTTC. Encoded protein: CATSSLFRASGSGRNEQFF. The chain combines TRBV15 with TRBJ2-1, with TRBD2 identical over 10 bases. The germline V gene has CDR1 LNHNV and CDR2 YYDKDF (reference sequence). After removal of 3 bases from V and 7 bases from J, the junction contained 18 bases not matched to a gene. This CDR3 region has 19 residues.

This clonotype was picked up a small number of times. This rearrangement joins TRBV15 to TRBJ1-2; D not resolved. Germline CDR1 is LNHNV and CDR2 is YYDKDF (reference sequence). The ends were cut back, 2 bases at V and 0 bases at J, with 13 bases in the middle. This CDR3 spans 16 amino acids. In DNA, the CDR3 is TGTGCCACCAGCAGACCAATACTAAACCCTAACTATGGCTACACCTTC. It translates to CATSRPILNPNYGYTF.

This clonotype appeared many times. The rearrangement links TRBV7-3 to TRBJ2-3; D gene unclear. Germline V CDR1 and CDR2: SGHTA, FQGTGA. Trimming took off 5 bases at V and 5 bases at J, with 17 bases between the two ends. There are 15 residues in the CDR3. The CDR3, as DNA: TGTGCCAGCAGCCTCCTCTCATCTTCGGGAGATACGCAGTATTTT. It specifies CASSLLSSSGDTQYF.

This clonotype was picked up a small number of times. The chain uses TRBV2 and TRBJ1-1; D unclear. V was pared by 4 bases and J by 2 bases, with 8 bases between. CDR3 size: 13 residues. CDR1 SNHLY and CDR2 FYNNEI come from the germline V gene. CDR3 DNA sequence: TGTGCCAGCAGTGTTAACAAAAACACTGAAGCTTTCTTT. This translates into CASSVNKNTEAFF.

This clonotype has just a few counts. V gene TRBV7-9 combines with J gene TRBJ2-3; the D is unclear. Trimming cost V 3 bases and J 4 bases, with 14 bases left between them. The CDR3 has 15 amino acids. Germline lookup yields CDR1 SEHNR and CDR2 FQNEAQ (reference sequence). Written as DNA, the CDR3 is TGTGCCAGCAGCTTTTTCGAACGCACCTCAGATACGCAGTATTTT. Translating gives CASSFFERTSDTQYF.

This clonotype has a count of ten or more. The rearrangement links TRBV2 to TRBJ2-3; D is perhaps TRBD1 or TRBD2 (6 bases each). CDR1 is SNHLY and CDR2 is FYNNEI in the germline V gene. Between the trimmed V and J ends, which lost 2 bases and 2 bases, there was a span of 11 bases. CDR3 length equals 15 residues. The CDR3 spells CASSENREDTDTQYF. CDR3 sequence (DNA): TGTGCCAGCAGTGAAAACAGGGAGGACACAGATACGCAGTATTTT.

This clonotype showed up many times. This chain joins TRBV9 and TRBJ2-4; D possibly corresponds to TRBD1 (6 bases). V was clipped by 4 bases and J by 12 bases, with 23 bases between them. CDR3 length: 15 residues. Germline V CDR1 and CDR2: SGDLS, YYNGEE. For the CDR3, the DNA is TGTGCCAGCAGCCCCAGGGGAGAGAAGCATGGGAATCAGTACTTC. It encodes CASSPRGEKHGNQYF.

This clonotype came up a few times. The rearrangement links TRBV7-2 to TRBJ1-1, with TRBD1 as a possible D gene (5 bases). Between the trimmed V and J ends, which lost 5 bases and 5 bases, there was a span of 12 bases. CDR1 is SGHTA, CDR2 FQGNSA, per germline. There are 13 residues in the CDR3. The CDR3 sequence: CASSGGRGTEAFF. The CDR3 coding sequence is TGTGCCAGCAGCGGGGGACGAGGGACTGAAGCTTTCTTT.

In its sample, this clonotype was seen a few times. The chain couples TRBV29-1 to TRBJ2-7; no reliable D call. V lost 4 bases and J 6 bases, leaving 10 bases between the germline ends. The CDR3 sequence is 11 residues long. Germline V gene sequence: CDR1 SQVTM, CDR2 ANQGSEA. CDR3 loop: CSVGTRSEQYF. The CDR3 DNA reads as TGCAGCGTTGGTACACGGAGCGAGCAGTACTTC.

The V call is TRBV3-1, the J call TRBJ2-3, with TRBD1 matching over 7 bases. The CDR3 consists of 17 residues. After removal of 0 bases from V and 3 bases from J, the junction contained 9 bases not matched to a gene. Germline V gene data show CDR1 as LGHDT and CDR2 as YNNKEL (reference sequence). The DNA of the CDR3 is TGTGCCAGCAGCCAAGATCCTCCCGGGACAGCGACAGATACGCAGTATTTT. It codes for CASSQDPPGTATDTQYF.